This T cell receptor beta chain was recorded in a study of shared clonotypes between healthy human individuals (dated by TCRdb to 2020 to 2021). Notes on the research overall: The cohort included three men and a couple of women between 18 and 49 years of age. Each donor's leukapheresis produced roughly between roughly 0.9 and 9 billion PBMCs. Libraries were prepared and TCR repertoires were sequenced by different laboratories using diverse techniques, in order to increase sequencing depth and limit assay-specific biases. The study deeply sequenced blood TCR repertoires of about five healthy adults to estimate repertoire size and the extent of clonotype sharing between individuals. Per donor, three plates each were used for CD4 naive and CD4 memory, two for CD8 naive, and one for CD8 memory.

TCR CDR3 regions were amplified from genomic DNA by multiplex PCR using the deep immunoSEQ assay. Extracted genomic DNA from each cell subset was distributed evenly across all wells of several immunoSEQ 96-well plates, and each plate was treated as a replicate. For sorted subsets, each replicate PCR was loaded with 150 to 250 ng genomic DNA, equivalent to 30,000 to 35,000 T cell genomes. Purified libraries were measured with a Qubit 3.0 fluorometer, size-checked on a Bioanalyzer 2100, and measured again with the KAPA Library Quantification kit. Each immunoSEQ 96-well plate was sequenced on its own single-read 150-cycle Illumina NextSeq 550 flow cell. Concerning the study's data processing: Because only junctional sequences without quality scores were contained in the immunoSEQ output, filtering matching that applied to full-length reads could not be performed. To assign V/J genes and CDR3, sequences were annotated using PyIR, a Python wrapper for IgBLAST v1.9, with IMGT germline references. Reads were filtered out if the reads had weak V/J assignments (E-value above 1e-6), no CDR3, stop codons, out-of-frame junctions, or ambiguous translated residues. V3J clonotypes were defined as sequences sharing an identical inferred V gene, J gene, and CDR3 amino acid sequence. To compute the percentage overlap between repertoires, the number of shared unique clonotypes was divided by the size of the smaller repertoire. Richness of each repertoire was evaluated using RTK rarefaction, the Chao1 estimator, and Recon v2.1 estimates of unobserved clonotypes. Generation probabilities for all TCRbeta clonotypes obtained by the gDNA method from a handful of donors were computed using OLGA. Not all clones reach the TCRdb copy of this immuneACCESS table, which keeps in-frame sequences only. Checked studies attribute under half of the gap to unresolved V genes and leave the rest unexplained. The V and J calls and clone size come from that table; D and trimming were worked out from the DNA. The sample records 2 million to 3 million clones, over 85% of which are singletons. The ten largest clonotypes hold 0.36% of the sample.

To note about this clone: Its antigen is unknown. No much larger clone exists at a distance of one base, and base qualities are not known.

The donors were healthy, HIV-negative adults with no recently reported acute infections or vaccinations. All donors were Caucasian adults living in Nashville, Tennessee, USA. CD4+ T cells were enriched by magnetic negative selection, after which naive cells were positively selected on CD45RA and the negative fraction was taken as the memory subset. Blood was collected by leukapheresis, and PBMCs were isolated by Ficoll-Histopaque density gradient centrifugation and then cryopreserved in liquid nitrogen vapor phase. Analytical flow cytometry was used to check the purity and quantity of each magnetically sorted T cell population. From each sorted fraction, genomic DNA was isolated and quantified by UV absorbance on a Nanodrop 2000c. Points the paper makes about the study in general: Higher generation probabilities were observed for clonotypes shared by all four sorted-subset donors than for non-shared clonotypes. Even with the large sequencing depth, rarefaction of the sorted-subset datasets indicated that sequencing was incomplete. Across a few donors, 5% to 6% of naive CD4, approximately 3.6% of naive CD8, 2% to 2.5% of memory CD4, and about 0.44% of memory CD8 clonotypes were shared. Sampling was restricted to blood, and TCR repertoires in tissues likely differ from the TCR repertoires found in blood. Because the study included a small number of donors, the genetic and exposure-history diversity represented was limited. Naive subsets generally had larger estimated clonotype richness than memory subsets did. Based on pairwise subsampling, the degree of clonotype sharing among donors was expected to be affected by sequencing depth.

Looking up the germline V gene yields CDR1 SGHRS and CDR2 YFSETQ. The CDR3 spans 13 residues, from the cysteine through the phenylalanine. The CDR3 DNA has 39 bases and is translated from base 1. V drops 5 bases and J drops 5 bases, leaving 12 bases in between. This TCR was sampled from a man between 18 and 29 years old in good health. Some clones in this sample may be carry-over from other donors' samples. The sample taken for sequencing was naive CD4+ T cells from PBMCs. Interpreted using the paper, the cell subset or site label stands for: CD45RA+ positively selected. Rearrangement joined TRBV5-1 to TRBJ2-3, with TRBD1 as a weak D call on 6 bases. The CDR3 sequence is CASREQGIDTQYF. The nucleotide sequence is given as TGCGCCAGCAGGGAGCAGGGGATAGATACGCAGTATTTT.